What follows are 30 T cell receptor beta chains derived from one specimen sequenced in a study of T cell clonality in common variable immunodeficiency. Assay: immunoSEQ multiplex PCR; the TCRdb copy retains only in-frame clones and omits some. This sample comprises 30,000 to 40,000 clones, none seen once only. Sequencing used peripheral blood mononuclear cells. The origin of the receptors is a person between 18 and 69 years old in good health.

This clone was seen at least ten times. The sequence runs out 3 residues before the end of the CDR3; the remainder is reconstructed from the germline J gene. The chain has TRBV6-2 or TRBV6-3 and TRBJ2-5; TRBD2 might be the D (6 bases). V lost 6 bases and J lost 5, with 16 bases in between. Germline assignment: CDR1 MNHEY and CDR2 SVGEGT. The CDR3 is 14 amino acids. The CDR3 region is CASRWRGVGETQYF. The CDR3 bases that were read are TGTGCCAGCAGGTGGAGGGGTGTTGGGGAGACC.

This clone was recorded at least ten times. The missing CDR3 end, 3 residues past where the read stops, is filled in from the germline J gene. The rearrangement links TRBV6-4 to TRBJ2-3; TRBD1 agrees at 9 bases. CDR3 length: 15 residues. Germline V lookup: CDR1 MRHNA, CDR2 SNTAGT. The trim removed 5 bases at V and 2 bases at J, leaving 5 bases unmatched. The CDR3 reads CASSQQGAFTDTQYF. The sequenced part of the CDR3 DNA is TGTGCCAGCAGTCAACAGGGGGCTTTCACAGATACG.

This clone was seen at least ten times. CDR3 region: CASSRGGSGRARETQYF. Partial CDR3 DNA: TGTGCCAGTAGTAGGGGAGGAAGCGGGAGGGCCAGGGAGACC. The J gene is TRBJ2-5, the V gene TRBV19; 10 bases match TRBD2. From the germline J gene comes the end of the CDR3, since the read stops 3 residues before it. From germline, CDR1 is LNHDA and CDR2 SQIVND (reference sequence). With V trimmed by 4 bases and J by 5 bases, 13 bases remained unmatched. The CDR3 runs to 17 residues.

This clone was observed at least ten times. From the germline J gene comes the end of the CDR3, since the read stops 3 residues before it. V and J are TRBV11-2 and TRBJ2-7; D perhaps matches TRBD1 (6 bases). The CDR3 is 14 residues long. The germline V gene encodes CDR1 SGHAT and CDR2 FQNNGV. Trimming took 4 bases from V and 2 from J, leaving 12 bases between them. This CDR3 reads CASSYRVGAYEQYF. The DNA read from the CDR3 is TGTGCCAGCAGCTACAGGGTGGGGGCCTACGAG.

In this sample, this clone turned up many times. The read terminates 3 residues ahead of where the CDR3 ends, so the germline J gene completes it. The rearrangement joins TRBV4-2 to TRBJ1-2, with 11 bases that match TRBD1. The CDR3 contains 16 residues. In germline, CDR1 is LGHNA, CDR2 YNFKEQ. Trimming cost V 2 bases and J 4 bases; bases outside gene matches: 6. CDR3 sequence: CASSQRTGGGGYGYTF. CDR3 DNA, as far as it was read: TGTGCCAGCAGCCAACGGACAGGGGGCGGAGGCTATGGC.

This clone came up many times. Sequencing ends 3 residues short of the CDR3 end; the germline J gene provides the rest. The chain is built from TRBV28 and TRBJ1-4; D uncertain. Germline CDR1 and CDR2: MDHEN and SYDVKM. Trimming took 7 bases from V and 7 from J, leaving 16 bases between them. This CDR3 contains 14 residues. Here the CDR3 reads CASTSYQTGEKLFF. CDR3 DNA (partial): TGTGCCAGCACCTCGTATCAGACTGGTGAAAAA.

The sample holds many counts of this clone. The DNA ends 3 residues before the CDR3 does, and the rest of the CDR3 is filled in from the germline J gene. The rearrangement links TRBV7-2 to TRBJ2-3, with D hard to call. The CDR3 is 14 residues long. Germline values: CDR1 SGHTA, CDR2 FQGNSA. V was clipped by 5 bases and J by 2 bases, with 11 bases between them. The CDR3 DNA, read in part, is TGTGCCAGCAGCCTACCCCTCCTCACAGATACG. This encodes CASSLPLLTDT. The CDR3 in full is CASSLPLLTDTQYF.

This clone was seen many times. The germline gene is not matched at one end of the junction; a read error may be the cause. The missing CDR3 end, 3 residues past where the read stops, is filled in from the germline J gene. The chain employs TRBV19 and TRBJ1-5, with 12 nucleotides matching TRBD1. The CDR3 is made up of 15 amino acids. Per germline, CDR1 LNHDA and CDR2 SQIVND (reference sequence). CDR3 DNA (partial): TGTGCCAGTAGTAGTGGGACAGGGGGCAACCAGCCC. Its protein product is CASSSGTGGNQP. The CDR3, in full, reads CASSSGTGGNQPQHF. The full variable domain, in which reference TRBV19 and TRBJ1-5 provide the parts outside the CDR3, is DGGITQSPKYLFRKEGQNVTLSCEQNLNHDAMYWYRQDPGQGLRLIYYSQIVNDFQKGDIAEGYSVSREKKESFPLTVTSAQKNPTAFYLCASSSGTGGNQPQHFGDGTRLSIL.

As to this clone: The CDR3 is cut off 3 residues early in the read; its end comes from the germline J gene. The rearrangement joins TRBV2 to TRBJ2-5; D remains ambiguous. Trimming took off 4 bases at V and 3 bases at J, with 12 bases between the two ends. The CDR3 loop spans 14 amino acids. CDR1 SNHLY and CDR2 FYNNEI come from the germline V gene. The covered CDR3 bases are TGTGCCAGCAGTGTGGGCCTTTACGAAGAGACC. It translates to CASSVGLYEET. The whole CDR3 is CASSVGLYEETQYF.

This clone was recorded at least ten times. The DNA ends 3 residues before the CDR3 does, and the rest of the CDR3 is filled in from the germline J gene. This chain links TRBV18 with TRBJ2-2, with 8 bases aligning to TRBD2. J lost 0 bases, V lost 2 bases, and 2 bases had no gene match. Germline V gene data show CDR1 as KGHSH and CDR2 as LQKENI. The CDR3 runs to 16 residues. The sequenced part of the CDR3 DNA is TGTGCCAGCTCACCAGTAGCGGGGACGAACACCGGGGAG. Protein: CASSPVAGTNTGE. The full CDR3 sequence reads CASSPVAGTNTGELFF.

This clone has a count of ten or more. The CDR3 extends 3 residues past the end of the read, so its final part is completed from the germline J gene. This chain links TRBV6-1 with TRBJ2-5; 9 nucleotides align to TRBD2. The germline V gene encodes CDR1 MNHNS and CDR2 SASEGT. This CDR3 contains 17 residues. V dropped 0 bases and J dropped 5; count of bases not matched to a gene: 10. CDR3 sequence: CASSEALRGLARETQYF. CDR3 DNA, as far as it was read: TGTGCCAGCAGTGAAGCGCTTCGGGGACTAGCTAGGGAGACC.

Concerning this clone: The observed sequence ends 3 residues before the CDR3 terminus, with the missing tail filled in from the germline J gene. The chain couples TRBV5-1 to TRBJ1-2; TRBD1 matches at 7 bases. The germline V gene has CDR1 SGHRS and CDR2 YFSETQ. The length of the CDR3 is 13 residues. CDR3: CASSLQGRRAYTF. The covered CDR3 bases are TGCGCCAGCAGCTTACAGGGGAGGAGGGCC. The full variable domain, with the rest looked up from reference TRBV5-1 and TRBJ1-2, is KAGVTQTPRYLIKTRGQQVTLSCSPISGHRSVSWYQQTPGQGLQFLFEYFSETQRNKGNFPGRFSGRQFSNSRSEMNVSTLELGDSALYLCASSLQGRRAYTFGSGTRLTVV.

The table lists this clone with many counts. The read terminates 3 residues before the CDR3 end, so the remaining end is supplied by the germline J gene. J is TRBJ2-5 and V is TRBV20-1, with TRBD2 as a possible D gene (7 bases). Germline V CDR1 and CDR2: DFQATT, SNEGSKA (reference sequence). There are 14 residues in the CDR3. V dropped 6 bases and J dropped 4 bases, with 18 bases sitting between them. The CDR3 reads CSAPRGGRAETQYF. The part of the CDR3 DNA that was read is TGCAGTGCGCCCAGGGGCGGGAGAGCAGAGACC.

This clone was detected ten times or more. The read ends 3 residues before the CDR3 terminus; that terminus is restored from the germline J gene. The rearrangement joins TRBV7-9 to TRBJ1-1; 7 bases are a match to TRBD1. The germline V gene has CDR1 SEHNR and CDR2 FQNEAQ (reference sequence). CDR3 size: 15 residues. The trim removed 4 bases at V and 1 base at J, leaving 6 bases unmatched. Here the CDR3 reads CASSSQGFKNTEAFF. Partial CDR3 DNA: TGTGCCAGCAGCTCACAGGGGTTTAAGAACACTGAA.

This clone was seen many times. The CDR3 end is not reached by the read, which stops 3 residues before it; the germline J gene fills it in. This rearrangement joins TRBV6-4 to TRBJ2-3; TRBD1 agrees at 8 bases. CDR3 size: 15 residues. Germline values: CDR1 MRHNA, CDR2 SNTAGT. Unmatched junction bases numbered 4, after V lost 4 bases and J lost 1 base. This CDR3 reads CASSGTGMGTDTQYF. CDR3 DNA (partial): TGTGCCAGCAGTGGGACAGGGATGGGCACAGATACG.

This clone was recorded at least ten times. Read data end 3 residues before the CDR3 end; the end is taken from the germline J gene. V and J are TRBV5-1 and TRBJ2-2; 9 bases align to TRBD2. Germline V CDR1 and CDR2: SGHRS, YFSETQ. The length of the CDR3 is 16 residues. J lost 6 bases, V lost 4 bases, and 10 bases had no gene match. The CDR3 loop is CASSLDPSGVPGELFF. The covered CDR3 bases are TGCGCCAGCAGCCTGGACCCTAGCGGGGTGCCCGGGGAG.

Comment on this clone: The read stops 3 residues short of the end of the CDR3; the missing end is completed from the germline J gene. This rearrangement joins TRBV7-3 to TRBJ1-3; possible D gene TRBD1, 5 bases. The CDR3 length is 15 residues. V gave up 2 bases and J gave up 6 bases, with 14 bases separating them. Germline V lookup: CDR1 SGHTA, CDR2 FQGTGA. The CDR3: CASSLCRVEENTIYF. The CDR3 bases that were read are TGTGCCAGCAGCTTATGCAGGGTAGAAGAAAACACC.

Ten or more counts support this clone. The read stops 3 residues short of the end of the CDR3; the missing end is completed from the germline J gene. The rearrangement links TRBV20-1 to TRBJ1-6; possibly TRBD1 for D (6 bases). This CDR3 spans 13 amino acids. Between the trimmed V and J ends, which lost 3 bases and 10 bases, there was a span of 13 bases. Germline V gives CDR1 DFQATT, CDR2 SNEGSKA (reference sequence). CDR3 residues: CSASFRGKSPLHF. The covered CDR3 bases are TGCAGTGCTAGTTTCAGGGGAAAATCACCC.

On this clone itself: The missing CDR3 end, 3 residues past where the read stops, is filled in from the germline J gene. This chain uses TRBV18 with TRBJ2-3; 8 bases match TRBD2. The CDR3 contains 14 residues. Germline lookup yields CDR1 KGHSH and CDR2 LQKENI. This CDR3 reads CASSPTAGAETQYF. The DNA read from the CDR3 is TGTGCCAGCTCACCAACAGCGGGGGCTGAGACG.

This clone was seen ten or more times. The CDR3 loop is CASTPGTGGGQPQHF. Incomplete CDR3 DNA: TGTGCCAGTACCCCCGGGACAGGGGGAGGACAGCCC. The chain joins TRBV19 to TRBJ1-5; 11 bases are shared with TRBD1. The read is 3 residues too short to cover the CDR3 end, so that end is filled in from the germline J gene. Trimming at V came to 7 bases and at J to 7 bases, leaving 9 bases not matched to a gene. Germline loops: CDR1 LNHDA, CDR2 SQIVND (reference sequence). This CDR3 region has 15 residues. Full variable domain (outside the CDR3, taken from reference TRBV19 and TRBJ1-5): DGGITQSPKYLFRKEGQNVTLSCEQNLNHDAMYWYRQDPGQGLRLIYYSQIVNDFQKGDIAEGYSVSREKKESFPLTVTSAQKNPTAFYLCASTPGTGGGQPQHFGDGTRLSIL.

This clone was recorded many times. The observed sequence ends 3 residues before the CDR3 terminus, with the missing tail filled in from the germline J gene. The chain recombines TRBV19 with TRBJ1-4; the D is unclear. Trimming removed 7 bases at V and 0 bases at J, with 15 bases between. In germline, CDR1 is LNHDA, CDR2 SQIVND (reference sequence). This CDR3 contains 16 residues. The sequenced part of the CDR3 DNA is TGTGCCAGTACCCAGTTGCTCGCATCAACTAATGAAAAA. It yields the protein CASTQLLASTNEK. The complete CDR3 reads CASTQLLASTNEKLFF.

This clone was observed many times. The sequence runs out 3 residues before the end of the CDR3; the remainder is reconstructed from the germline J gene. The V call is TRBV19, the J call TRBJ1-2; D perhaps matches TRBD1 (6 bases). Germline V CDR1 and CDR2: LNHDA, SQIVND (reference sequence). This CDR3 region has 15 residues. V dropped 5 bases and J dropped 4 bases, with 17 bases sitting between them. CDR3 bases read: TGTGCCAGTAGTGGCAGGGGACCAAGATCCTATGGC. This sequence encodes CASSGRGPRSYG. The CDR3 reads in full as CASSGRGPRSYGYTF.

The sample holds many counts of this clone. The read terminates 3 residues before the CDR3 end, so the remaining end is supplied by the germline J gene. This rearrangement joins TRBV29-1 to TRBJ2-3; 9 bases fit TRBD1. Per the germline V gene, CDR1 is SQVTM and CDR2 is ANQGSEA. V shed 5 bases and J 3 bases; nucleotides not matched to a gene: 9. The CDR3 is 15 residues long. CDR3 sequence: CSVLYGTGFTDTQYF. The CDR3 DNA, read in part, is TGCAGCGTTTTATACGGGACAGGGTTTACAGATACG.

This clone was observed many times. Sequencing ends 3 residues short of the CDR3 end; the germline J gene provides the rest. The chain is built from TRBV19 and TRBJ1-2; 7 bases map to TRBD1. V dropped 7 bases and J dropped 5; count of bases not matched to a gene: 7. The CDR3 totals 13 residues. Germline values: CDR1 LNHDA, CDR2 SQIVND (reference sequence). Incomplete CDR3 DNA: TGTGCCAGTAATAGACAGGGAGAGTATGGC. Amino acids: CASNRQGEYG. The CDR3, in full, reads CASNRQGEYGYTF.

This clone was observed many times. Coverage ceases 3 residues before the CDR3 finishes, and the germline J gene fills in the end. The chain is built from TRBV19 and TRBJ2-5, with D maybe TRBD2 (6 bases). The germline V and J ends were trimmed by 8 bases and 5 bases, with 18 bases remaining between them. This CDR3 contains 14 residues. The germline gives CDR1 LNHDA, CDR2 SQIVND (reference sequence). The CDR3 sequence is CASADGGSLETQYF. CDR3 bases read: TGTGCCAGTGCCGACGGGGGTTCGTTGGAGACC.

There are many counts of this clone. The read ends 3 residues early relative to the CDR3; the germline J gene fills the gap. The chain uses TRBV5-1 and TRBJ1-4; 7 bases line up with TRBD1. CDR1 is SGHRS and CDR2 is YFSETQ in the germline V gene. CDR3 size: 14 residues. With 3 bases clipped from V and 4 bases from J, the junction kept 3 bases outside the gene matches. The CDR3 bases that were read are TGCGCCAGCAGCTGGGGACAGTTTAATGAAAAA. It specifies CASSWGQFNEK. The whole CDR3 sequence reads CASSWGQFNEKLFF.

This clone appeared a few times. With the read ending 3 residues before the CDR3 end, the germline J gene is used to fill in that end. The chain employs TRBV19 and TRBJ2-7; a weak D match, TRBD1 (5 bases). This CDR3 contains 12 residues. In germline, CDR1 is LNHDA, CDR2 SQIVND (reference sequence). V lost 6 bases, J lost 1 base, and 7 bases lay in between. The CDR3 bases that were read are TGTGCCAGTAGAGGACAATCCTACGAG. Protein product: CASRGQSYE. The CDR3 as a whole reads CASRGQSYEQYF.

At least ten counts were recorded for this clone. The read comes to an end 3 residues before the CDR3 does, leaving the germline J gene to fill in the end. The rearrangement joins TRBV20-1 to TRBJ1-4; D is unclear. In germline, CDR1 is DFQATT, CDR2 SNEGSKA (reference sequence). The germline V and J ends were trimmed by 3 bases and 6 bases, with 14 bases remaining between them. This CDR3 contains 14 residues. CDR3 bases read: TGCAGTGCTAGGGACTTCTCCCTTGATGAAAAA. Amino acids: CSARDFSLDEK. The full CDR3 protein is CSARDFSLDEKLFF.

As for this clone: With the read ending 3 residues before the CDR3 end, the germline J gene is used to fill in that end. The chain uses TRBV6-1 and TRBJ1-2; D is ambiguous. The germline V gene has CDR1 MNHNS and CDR2 SASEGT. The CDR3 consists of 15 residues. The part of the CDR3 DNA that was read is TGTGCCAGCAGTGAAGAGGCGGGATCCACAGATACC. Protein product: CASSEEAGSTDT. Given in full, the CDR3 is CASSEEAGSTDTYTF.

This clone was seen repeatedly, ten times or more. Read sequence stops 3 residues before the CDR3 end, and the germline J gene provides the missing end. The rearrangement uses TRBV6-4 and TRBJ2-3; 11 bases fit TRBD2. The CDR3 loop spans 14 amino acids. Germline V gene data show CDR1 as MRHNA and CDR2 as SNTAGT. Germline trimming cut 2 bases from V and 5 bases from J; bases unmatched to any gene: 0. CDR3 DNA (partial): TGTGCCAGCAGTGACGGACTAGCGGGAGATACG. Translating it yields CASSDGLAGDT. The CDR3 in its entirety is CASSDGLAGDTQYF.